This T cell receptor beta chain is drawn from a study of T cells in Graves' hyperthyroidism and ophthalmopathy (dated by TCRdb to between 2018 and 2020). Study-level background: Peripheral blood samples were taken at the time of initial diagnosis, prior to any treatment. To identify distinguishing TCR V-J signatures, a discovery cohort of roughly 100 patients was used, comprising 43 with Graves' ophthalmopathy and 57 with stable Graves' hyperthyroidism. Prospective prediction of ophthalmopathy was tested in an independent validation cohort consisting of about 20 hyperthyroidism patients and 15 to 17 patients who later progressed to ophthalmopathy. The roughly 100 discovery patients were randomly divided into training and test sets at a 7:3 ratio. In addition, the study compared T-cell repertoires in thyroid tissue and in blood from roughly 6 Graves' hyperthyroidism patients. Following sampling, methimazole starting at 30 mg daily was given to hyperthyroidism patients, and high-dose intravenous methylprednisolone was given to ophthalmopathy patients. The paper reports TCR Vbeta CDR3 sequencing of some 140 peripheral blood samples: around 41 ophthalmopathy, fewer than 80 hyperthyroidism and approximately 17 progressor patients. Results the study describes overall, beyond this receptor: In validation, progression to ophthalmopathy was predicted by the model with roughly 69% sensitivity and around 75% specificity, a median of roughly 6.4 months before onset. A model built on a 13 V-J signature distinguished ophthalmopathy from stable hyperthyroidism, reaching roughly 88% sensitivity and 81.08% specificity in cross-validation and 80%/75% in testing. Most expanded thyroid clonotypes (frequency above 0.001) were also detected in blood, suggesting blood repertoires may reflect thyroid immune responses. No statistical method was used to set the sample size in advance, and investigators knew the group allocation.

Amplification of TCR beta CDR3 regions was carried out from RNA transcripts. The first round of RT-PCR for the TCR CDR3 was performed with the HTBI primer set and the Qiagen OneStep RT-PCR kit. Libraries were constructed in a second round of multiplex PCR, after which size selection and purification were performed. Sequencing of the libraries was done on an Illumina HiSeq2000 using paired-end 100 bp reads. On the study's bioinformatics: SOAPnuke was used to process the raw data, removing reads that contained adapters or uncalled bases, had a mean Phred below 15, or lacked an exact match to the constant primer or identifier. High-quality paired reads were merged using COPE v1.2.5, and each unique nucleotide sequence was defined as a clonotype. MiTCR v1.1 was used to align the clonotypes against IMGT TRBV, TRBD and TRBJ reference segments. Analysis was restricted to V-J combinations with a frequency above 0.0001, which covered roughly 99% of repertoires. The TCS score was defined as F50 (clonal expansion) divided by E x V (chaos), with BLOSUM62-based TCRdist calculated between CDR3 peptides within each V-J. Welch's t-statistics and random forest reduced 500 to 550 V-J features to about 12, which were used in a naive Bayes classifier (R e1071). TCRdb ran its own pipeline on the public reads, namely fastp trimming at Q25 and MiXCR clone calling, and kept in-frame beta chains. Under each unique CDR3 protein, matching rows form one entry showing the most common genes and DNA. The V and J calls come from TCRdb's annotation, not from the publication. The sample data list 560,000 or so distinct CDR3 sequences, and roughly 21% of these were observed just once. The ten largest clones capture over 45% of the sample.

Moderately to severely active disease, a Clinical Activity Score of at least 3, a NOSPECS grade of at least 4, and a duration under 3 months were present in ophthalmopathy patients. Patients with uncontrolled infections, other autoimmune diseases, pregnancy or lactation were excluded. Clinical symptoms, serum thyroxine and TRAb, thyroid ultrasound, and orbital computed tomography formed the basis for the diagnoses. PBMCs were isolated from about 9.1 ml of fresh peripheral blood by Ficoll-Paque density gradient centrifugation. Trizol reagent was used to extract total RNA, and RNA quality was then checked on an Agilent 2100 Bioanalyzer. Of note for this clonotype: Its antigen is not yet known. Base-call qualities are not available, and no considerably larger clone is one nucleotide away.

Sequences WSHSY (CDR1) and SAAADI (CDR2) are obtained from the germline V gene. Measured from the cysteine to the phenylalanine, the CDR3 is 13 residues long. The DNA shown is the 39-base CDR3, in frame from base 1. Trimming at the junction amounts to 3 bases on V and 9 bases on J, and the germline ends lie 12 bases apart. Material for sequencing was blood. The source is a man aged 35 to 55 with Graves' ophthalmopathy. The rearrangement joined TRBV10-2 to TRBJ1-5, with no confident D gene call. At the DNA level, the sequence is TGCGCCAGCAGTGAACAAGGCGCCTCGCCCCAGCATTTT. This sequence encodes CASSEQGASPQHF.